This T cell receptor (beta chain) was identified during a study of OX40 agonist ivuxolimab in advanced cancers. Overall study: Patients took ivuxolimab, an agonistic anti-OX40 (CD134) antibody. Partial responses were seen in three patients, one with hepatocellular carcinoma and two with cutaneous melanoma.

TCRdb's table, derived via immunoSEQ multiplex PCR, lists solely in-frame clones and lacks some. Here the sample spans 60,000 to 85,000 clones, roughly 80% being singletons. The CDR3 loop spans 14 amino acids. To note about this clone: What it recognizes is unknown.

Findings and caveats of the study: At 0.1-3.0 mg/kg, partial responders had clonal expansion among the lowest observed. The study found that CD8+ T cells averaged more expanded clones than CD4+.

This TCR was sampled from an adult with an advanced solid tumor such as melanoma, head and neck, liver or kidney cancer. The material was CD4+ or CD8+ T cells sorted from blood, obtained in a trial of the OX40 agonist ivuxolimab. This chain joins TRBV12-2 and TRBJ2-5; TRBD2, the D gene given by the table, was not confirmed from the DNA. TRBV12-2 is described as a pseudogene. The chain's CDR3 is CASLPPGGLETQYF. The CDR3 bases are TGTGCAAGTCTCCCCCCGGGGGGCTTAGAGACCCAGTACTTC.